This T cell receptor beta chain is drawn from a study of cytomegalovirus exposure and HLA in healthy donors. This CDR3 is 15 amino acids long. Per germline, CDR1 SGDLS and CDR2 YYNGEE. Losses at the gene ends were 3 bases for V and 2 bases for J; bases not matched to a gene: 6. The PCR was carried out with 60 Vbeta primers and 13 Jbeta primers. Clones were read by immunoSEQ multiplex PCR, and TCRdb kept only the in-frame ones, dropping some. Among 150,000 to 200,000 clones, roughly 77% were seen once, and the ten largest hold 2.6%. The genes are TRBV9 and TRBJ1-2; 8 nucleotides agree with TRBD1. The receptor comes from a woman between 35 and 50 years old in good health and CMV-seropositive. Material for sequencing was PBMCs. CDR3 in amino acids: CASSAPRQGNYGYTF. CDR3 DNA: TGTGCCAGCAGCGCACCGCGACAGGGGAACTATGGCTACACCTTC.